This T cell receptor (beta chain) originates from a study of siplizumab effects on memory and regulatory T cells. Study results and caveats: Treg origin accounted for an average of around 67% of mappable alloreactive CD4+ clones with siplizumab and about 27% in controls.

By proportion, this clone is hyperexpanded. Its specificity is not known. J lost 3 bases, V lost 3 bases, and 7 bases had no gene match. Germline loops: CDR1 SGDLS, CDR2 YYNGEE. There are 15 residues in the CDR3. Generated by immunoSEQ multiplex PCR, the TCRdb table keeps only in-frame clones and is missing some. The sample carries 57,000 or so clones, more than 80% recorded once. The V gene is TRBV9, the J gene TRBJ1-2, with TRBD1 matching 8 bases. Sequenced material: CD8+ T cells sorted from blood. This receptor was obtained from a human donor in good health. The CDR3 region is CASSGSKQGDYGYTF. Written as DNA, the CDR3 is TGTGCCAGCAGCGGTAGCAAACAGGGGGACTATGGCTACACCTTC.